This T cell receptor (beta chain) was identified during a study of cytomegalovirus exposure and HLA in healthy donors. CDR3 size: 15 residues. V lost 7 bases to trimming and J lost 4 bases, with 17 bases between them. Germline V gene lookup returns CDR1 SEHNR and CDR2 FQNEAQ (reference sequence). Vbeta (60) and Jbeta (13) primers were used in the PCR. Some clones are missing from TCRdb's copy, which holds only in-frame ones; the method was immunoSEQ multiplex PCR. The sample shows about 140,000 clones, around 73% of them seen only once. This receptor was identified in a female donor in good health and CMV-seronegative. The sequenced sample consisted of PBMCs. V gene TRBV7-9 combines with J gene TRBJ1-3; D remains unclear. This CDR3 reads CASIKRGSRGNTIYF. The CDR3 nucleotides are TGTGCCAGCATAAAGAGAGGATCGAGGGGAAACACCATATATTTT.